Sequencing of this TCR beta chain was carried out in a study of T cells in Graves' hyperthyroidism and ophthalmopathy. Trimming took 0 bases from V and 5 from J; bases not matched to a gene: 9. This CDR3 has 16 residues. CDR1 and CDR2 from the germline V gene are SGDLS and YYNGEE. The investigators amplified TCR beta CDR3 regions from RNA transcripts. A first-round RT-PCR of the TCR CDR3 used the HTBI primer set. MiXCR was run by TCRdb on the multiplex PCR reads, yielding one entry per CDR3 protein. The table shows more than 450,000 distinct CDR3 sequences, with approximately 15% occurring only once. The V gene is TRBV9, the J gene TRBJ2-3, with TRBD2 matching over 7 bases. The receptor comes from a woman aged 35 to 49 with Graves' hyperthyroidism. Sequences were obtained from blood. The CDR3 DNA reads as TGTGCCAGCAGCGTAGGGTGGGAGGGCCGGAGAGATACGCAGTATTTT. This translates into CASSVGWEGRRDTQYF.